Shown below are 11 T cell receptor beta chains from a single sample sequenced in a study of blood T cell repertoires in COVID-19. Data came from immunoSEQ multiplex PCR; TCRdb stores just in-frame clones and leaves some out. The table shows approximately 70,000 clones, with more than 75% occurring only once. Sequenced material: peripheral blood. Receptors originate from a human donor in a cohort sampled during active COVID-19.

The chain has TRBV14 and TRBJ2-7; no reliable D call. Germline lookup yields CDR1 SGHDN and CDR2 FVKESK. V lost 4 bases and J lost 7, with 14 bases in between. The CDR3 spans 13 residues. The CDR3 sequence: CASSPSPSEEQYF. Here the CDR3 DNA reads TGTGCCAGCAGCCCGAGTCCCTCCGAGGAGCAGTACTTC.

The table lists this clone with a count of one. The CDR3: CASSVGRANYGYTF. Written as DNA, the CDR3 is TGTGCCAGCAGCGTTGGGAGAGCTAACTATGGCTACACCTTC. V and J are TRBV9 and TRBJ1-2; D remains unclear. Germline V gene sequence: CDR1 SGDLS, CDR2 YYNGEE. Trimming pared 2 bases from V and 0 bases from J, leaving 8 bases between. The CDR3 runs to 14 residues.

The chain links TRBV11-2 to TRBJ1-1; weak D call: TRBD1 (5 bases). Germline V gene data show CDR1 as SGHAT and CDR2 as FQNNGV. The CDR3 loop spans 15 amino acids. V lost 2 bases, J lost 0 bases, and 10 bases lay in between. The CDR3 here is CASSLRRGLNTEAFF. DNA of the CDR3: TGTGCCAGCAGCTTAAGACGGGGGTTGAACACTGAAGCTTTCTTT.

The chain combines TRBV5-6 with TRBJ2-7; TRBD1 agrees at 10 bases. CDR3 length equals 14 residues. Germline assignment: CDR1 SGHDT and CDR2 YYEEEE. The J segment lost 6 bases and the V segment lost 2 bases, leaving 5 bases of the junction unmatched. CDR3 loop: CASSFGTGEREQYF. CDR3 sequence (DNA): TGTGCCAGCAGCTTCGGGACAGGGGAACGCGAGCAGTACTTC.

V and J are TRBV6-2 or TRBV6-3 and TRBJ1-4; a possible D gene is TRBD1 (5 bases). V was pared by 4 bases and J by 2 bases, with 14 bases between. Germline CDR1 MNHEY, CDR2 SVGEGT. This CDR3 comprises 16 residues. The CDR3 region has the DNA TGTGCCAGCAGTTCGGGTGGGGCTTGGACTAATGAAAAACTGTTTTTT. As protein: CASSSGGAWTNEKLFF.

V is TRBV24-1 and J is TRBJ1-5; 8 nucleotides line up with TRBD1. The CDR3 has 14 amino acids. The ends lost 4 bases at V and 7 bases at J; junction bases unmatched: 5. In germline, CDR1 is KGHDR, CDR2 SFDVKD. The CDR3 loop reads CATSDRTGMQPQHF. The CDR3 bases are TGTGCCACCAGTGACAGGACAGGGATGCAGCCCCAGCATTTT.

This sequence joins TRBV2 and TRBJ2-6, with D unresolved. Deletions cut 2 bases from V and 0 bases from J, with 17 bases between. The CDR3 contains 19 residues. Germline CDR1 reads SNHLY; CDR2 reads FYNNEI. In DNA form, the CDR3 reads TGTGCCAGCAGTGAAAGTGAGGCAGTAAAAACCTCTGGGGCCAACGTCCTGACTTTC. Translation gives CASSESEAVKTSGANVLTF.

The chain links TRBV30 to TRBJ2-7; 7 bases fit TRBD1. The CDR3 spans 16 residues. The germline V gene has CDR1 GTSNPN and CDR2 SVGIG (reference sequence). V shed 3 bases and J 0 bases; nucleotides not matched to a gene: 11. The CDR3 spells CAWSVGTALYSYEQYF. In DNA, the CDR3 is TGTGCCTGGAGCGTGGGGACAGCTCTGTACTCCTACGAGCAGTACTTC.

The rearrangement links TRBV13 to TRBJ2-7, with D maybe TRBD2 (5 bases). This CDR3 contains 14 residues. Trimming removed 3 bases at V and 2 bases at J, with 11 bases between. Germline CDR1 and CDR2: PRHDT and FYEKMQ (reference sequence). This CDR3 reads CASSLNRGAYEQYF. The CDR3 DNA is TGTGCCAGCAGCTTGAATCGGGGTGCCTACGAGCAGTACTTC.

The chain links TRBV29-1 to TRBJ2-7, with 9 bases lining up with TRBD1. V trimming: 6 bases; J trimming: 2 bases; junction bases outside the gene matches: 5. The CDR3 spans 13 residues. CDR1 is SQVTM, CDR2 ANQGSEA, per germline. DNA for the CDR3: TGCAGCGTCTTGGGGGACAGGGCCTACGAGCAGTACTTC. This sequence encodes CSVLGDRAYEQYF.

The V and J genes are TRBV6-6 and TRBJ1-4; D is uncertain. CDR3 length: 13 residues. V dropped 6 bases and J dropped 7 bases, with 12 bases sitting between them. The germline V gene has CDR1 MNHNY and CDR2 SVGAGI (reference sequence). This chain's CDR3 is CASSELSGEKLFF. CDR3 bases: TGTGCCAGCAGCGAGCTATCGGGTGAAAAACTGTTTTTT.